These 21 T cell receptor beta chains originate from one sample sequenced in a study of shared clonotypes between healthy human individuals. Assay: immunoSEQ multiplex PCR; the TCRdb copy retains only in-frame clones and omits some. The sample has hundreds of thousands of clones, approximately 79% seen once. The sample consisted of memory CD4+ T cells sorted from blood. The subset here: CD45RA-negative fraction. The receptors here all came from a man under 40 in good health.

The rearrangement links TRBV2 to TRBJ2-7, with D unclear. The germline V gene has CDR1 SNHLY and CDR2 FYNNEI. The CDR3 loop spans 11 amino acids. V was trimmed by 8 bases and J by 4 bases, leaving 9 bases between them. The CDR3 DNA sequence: TGTGCCAGCGCTAAGGCGTACGAGCAGTACTTC. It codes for CASAKAYEQYF. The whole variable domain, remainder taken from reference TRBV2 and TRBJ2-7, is EPEVTQTPSHQVTQMGQEVILRCVPISNHLYFYWYRQILGQKVEFLVSFYNNEISEKSEIFDDQFSVERPDGSNFTLKIRSTKLEDSAMYFCASAKAYEQYFGPGTRLTVT.

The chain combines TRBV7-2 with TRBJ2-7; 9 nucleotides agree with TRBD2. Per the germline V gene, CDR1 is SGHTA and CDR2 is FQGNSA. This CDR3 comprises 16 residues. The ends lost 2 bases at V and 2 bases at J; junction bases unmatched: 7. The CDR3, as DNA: TGTGCCAGCAGCTTAAGTGGGCTAGCGGGGCCCTACGAGCAGTACTTC. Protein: CASSLSGLAGPYEQYF.

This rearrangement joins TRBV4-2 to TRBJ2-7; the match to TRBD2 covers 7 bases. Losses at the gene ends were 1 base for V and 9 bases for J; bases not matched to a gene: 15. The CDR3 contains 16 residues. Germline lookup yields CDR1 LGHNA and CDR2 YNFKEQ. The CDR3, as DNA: TGTGCCAGCAGCCAAGCCGGCGGGAGACCCTCGCTCGGGCAGTACTTC. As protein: CASSQAGGRPSLGQYF.

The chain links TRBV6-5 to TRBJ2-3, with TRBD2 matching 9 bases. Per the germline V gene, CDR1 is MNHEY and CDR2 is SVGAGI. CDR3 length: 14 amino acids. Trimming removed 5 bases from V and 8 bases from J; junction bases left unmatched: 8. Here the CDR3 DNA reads TGTGCCAGCAGTGGGCTAGCGGGACGCGGTACGCAGTATTTT. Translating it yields CASSGLAGRGTQYF.

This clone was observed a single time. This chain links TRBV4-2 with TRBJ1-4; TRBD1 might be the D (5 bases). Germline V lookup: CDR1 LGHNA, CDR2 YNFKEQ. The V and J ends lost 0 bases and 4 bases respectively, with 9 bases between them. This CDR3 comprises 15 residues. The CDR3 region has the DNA TGTGCCAGCAGCCAAGACCGACAGTTTAATGAAAAACTGTTTTTT. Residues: CASSQDRQFNEKLFF.

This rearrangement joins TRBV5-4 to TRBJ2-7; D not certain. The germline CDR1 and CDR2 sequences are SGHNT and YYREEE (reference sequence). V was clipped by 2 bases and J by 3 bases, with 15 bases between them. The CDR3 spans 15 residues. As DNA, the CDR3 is TGTGCCAGCAGCTTACCGAGTCCTCGCCACTACGAGCAGTACTTC. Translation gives CASSLPSPRHYEQYF.

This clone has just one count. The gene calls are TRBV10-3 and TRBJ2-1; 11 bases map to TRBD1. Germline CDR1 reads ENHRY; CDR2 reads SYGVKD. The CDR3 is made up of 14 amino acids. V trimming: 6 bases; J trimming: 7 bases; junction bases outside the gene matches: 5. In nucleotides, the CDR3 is TGTGCCATCAGGGACAGGGGGCGCGAGAATGAGCAGTTCTTC. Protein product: CAIRDRGRENEQFF.

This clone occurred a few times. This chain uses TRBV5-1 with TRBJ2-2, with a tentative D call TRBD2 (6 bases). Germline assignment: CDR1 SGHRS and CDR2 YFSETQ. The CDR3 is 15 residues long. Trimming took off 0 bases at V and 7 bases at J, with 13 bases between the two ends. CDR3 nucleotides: TGCGCCAGCAGCTTGGTTCCGGGAGTAAGCGGGGAGCTGTTTTTT. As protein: CASSLVPGVSGELFF.

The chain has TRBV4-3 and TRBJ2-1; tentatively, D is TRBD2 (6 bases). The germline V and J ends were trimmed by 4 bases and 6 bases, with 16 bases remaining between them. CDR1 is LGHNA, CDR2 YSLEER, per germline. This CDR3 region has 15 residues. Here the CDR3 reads CASSLTSGTSNEQFF. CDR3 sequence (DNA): TGCGCCAGCAGCCTCACCTCCGGGACTTCCAATGAGCAGTTCTTC.

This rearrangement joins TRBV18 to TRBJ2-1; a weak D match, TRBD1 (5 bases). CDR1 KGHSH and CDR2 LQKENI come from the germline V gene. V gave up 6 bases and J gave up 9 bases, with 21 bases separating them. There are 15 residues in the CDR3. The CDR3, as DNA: TGTGCCAGCTCGCCCTGGATAGGGGTGGCTCGTGAGCAGTTCTTC. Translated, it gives CASSPWIGVAREQFF.

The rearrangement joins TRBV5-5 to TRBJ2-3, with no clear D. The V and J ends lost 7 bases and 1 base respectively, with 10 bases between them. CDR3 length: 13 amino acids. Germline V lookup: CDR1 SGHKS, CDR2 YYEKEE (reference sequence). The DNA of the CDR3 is TGTGCCAGCTATCTTGGGGGCACAGATACGCAGTATTTT. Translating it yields CASYLGGTDTQYF.

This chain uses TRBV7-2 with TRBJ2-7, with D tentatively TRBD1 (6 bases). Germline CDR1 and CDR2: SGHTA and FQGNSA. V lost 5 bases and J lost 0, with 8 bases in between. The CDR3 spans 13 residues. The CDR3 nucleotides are TGTGCCAGCAGCCGACAGGACTCCTACGAGCAGTACTTC. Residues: CASSRQDSYEQYF. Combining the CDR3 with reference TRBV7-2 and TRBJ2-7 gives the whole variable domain GAGVSQSPSNKVTEKGKDVELRCDPISGHTALYWYRQSLGQGLEFLIYFQGNSAPDKSGLPSDRFSAERTGGSVSTLTIQRTQQEDSAVYLCASSRQDSYEQYFGPGTRLTVT.

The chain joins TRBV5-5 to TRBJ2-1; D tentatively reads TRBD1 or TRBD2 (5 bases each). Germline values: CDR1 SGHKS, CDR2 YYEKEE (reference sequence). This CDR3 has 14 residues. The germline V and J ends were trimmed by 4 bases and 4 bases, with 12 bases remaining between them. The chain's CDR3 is CASSLGTFYNEQFF. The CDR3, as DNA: TGTGCCAGCAGCCTGGGGACGTTTTACAATGAGCAGTTCTTC.

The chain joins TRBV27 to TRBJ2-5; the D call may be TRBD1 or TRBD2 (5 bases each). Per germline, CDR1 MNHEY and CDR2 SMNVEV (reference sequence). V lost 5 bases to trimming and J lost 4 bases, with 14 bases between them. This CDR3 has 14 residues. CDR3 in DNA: TGTGCCAGCAGTGAGGGGAGAGGAGCAGAGACCCAGTACTTC. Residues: CASSEGRGAETQYF.

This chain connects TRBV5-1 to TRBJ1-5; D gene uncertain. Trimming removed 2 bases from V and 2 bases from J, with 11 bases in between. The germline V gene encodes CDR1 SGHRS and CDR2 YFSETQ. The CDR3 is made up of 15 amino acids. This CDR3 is CASSLSGLGNQPQHF. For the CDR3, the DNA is TGCGCCAGCAGCTTATCTGGGCTGGGCAATCAGCCCCAGCATTTT.

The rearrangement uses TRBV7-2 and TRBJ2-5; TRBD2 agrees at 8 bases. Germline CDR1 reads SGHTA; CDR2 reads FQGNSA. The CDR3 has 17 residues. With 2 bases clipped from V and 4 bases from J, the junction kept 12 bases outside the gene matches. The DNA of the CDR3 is TGTGCCAGCAGCTTAAAGATTTCCGGGACTAGTCGAGAGACCCAGTACTTC. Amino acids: CASSLKISGTSRETQYF.

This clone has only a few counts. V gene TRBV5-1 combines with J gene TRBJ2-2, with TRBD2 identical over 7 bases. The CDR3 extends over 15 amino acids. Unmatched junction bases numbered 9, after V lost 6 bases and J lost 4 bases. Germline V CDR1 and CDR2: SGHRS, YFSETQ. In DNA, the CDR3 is TGCGCCAGCACGGTAGGACTAGTATTCACCGGGGAGCTGTTTTTT. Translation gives CASTVGLVFTGELFF.

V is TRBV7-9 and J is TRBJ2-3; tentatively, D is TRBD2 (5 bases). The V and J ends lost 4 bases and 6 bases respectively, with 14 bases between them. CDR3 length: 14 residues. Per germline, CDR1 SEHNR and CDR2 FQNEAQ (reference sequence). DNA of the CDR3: TGTGCCAGCAGCTCCGGACTGGAAGTGGATACGCAGTATTTT. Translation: CASSSGLEVDTQYF.

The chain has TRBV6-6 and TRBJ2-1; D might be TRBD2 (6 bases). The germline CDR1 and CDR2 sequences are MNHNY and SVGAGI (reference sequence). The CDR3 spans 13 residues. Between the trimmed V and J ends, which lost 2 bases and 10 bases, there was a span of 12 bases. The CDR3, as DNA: TGTGCCAGCAGTTACCAAAGTGCGGGAGAGCAGTTCTTC. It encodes CASSYQSAGEQFF.

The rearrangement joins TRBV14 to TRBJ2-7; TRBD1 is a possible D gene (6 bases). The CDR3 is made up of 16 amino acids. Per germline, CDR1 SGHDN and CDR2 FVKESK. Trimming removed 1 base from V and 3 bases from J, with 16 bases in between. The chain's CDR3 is CASSQGSPGEGYEQYF. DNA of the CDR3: TGTGCCAGCAGCCAAGGGTCGCCAGGGGAAGGCTACGAGCAGTACTTC.

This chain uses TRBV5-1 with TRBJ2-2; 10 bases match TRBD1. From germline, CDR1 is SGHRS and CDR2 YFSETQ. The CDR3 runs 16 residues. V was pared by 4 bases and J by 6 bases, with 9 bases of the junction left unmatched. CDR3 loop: CASSQRTGGSAGELFF. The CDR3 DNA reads TGCGCCAGCAGCCAACGGACAGGGGGTTCCGCCGGGGAGCTGTTTTTT.